A single sample is the source of the 31 T cell receptor beta chains below, sequenced in a study of OX40 agonist ivuxolimab in advanced cancers. The assay was immunoSEQ multiplex PCR, and TCRdb's table has in-frame clones only and misses some. The data hold tens of thousands of clones, with roughly nine tenths observed a single time. The source was CD4+ or CD8+ T cells sorted from blood, collected in a trial of the OX40 agonist ivuxolimab. The origin of the receptors is an adult with an advanced solid tumor such as melanoma, head and neck, liver or kidney cancer.

This clone was detected only a few times. The chain carries TRBV15 and TRBJ1-2; maybe TRBD1 (6 bases). Germline V gene sequence: CDR1 LNHNV, CDR2 YYDKDF (reference sequence). The CDR3 runs 14 residues. Trimming took 7 bases from V and 2 from J, leaving 14 bases between them. The CDR3 nucleotides read TGTGCCACCACCCCGAACAGGGACAACTATGGCTACACCTTC. Translating gives CATTPNRDNYGYTF.

This chain uses TRBV28 with TRBJ2-5; 14 nucleotides match TRBD2. Germline V gene sequence: CDR1 MDHEN, CDR2 SYDVKM. The J segment lost 3 bases and the V segment lost 6 bases, leaving 9 bases of the junction unmatched. The CDR3 is made up of 17 amino acids. CDR3 in DNA: TGTGCCAGCAGGTCTCCACCGGGACTAGCGGGAGAAGAGACCCAGTACTTC. It yields the protein CASRSPPGLAGEETQYF.

The V and J genes are TRBV5-1 and TRBJ2-7; 12 nucleotides line up with TRBD1. CDR3 length: 15 residues. Losses at the gene ends were 2 bases for V and 6 bases for J; bases not matched to a gene: 6. Germline V gene data show CDR1 as SGHRS and CDR2 as YFSETQ. CDR3 sequence (DNA): TGCGCCAGCAGCTTAGCCGGGACAGGGGGCGGCGAGCAGTACTTC. Translation gives CASSLAGTGGGEQYF.

In its sample, this clone was seen once. The chain employs TRBV7-3 and TRBJ2-1, with 8 nucleotides matching TRBD2. The germline CDR1 and CDR2 sequences are SGHTA and FQGTGA. The CDR3 consists of 18 residues. Unmatched junction bases numbered 12, after V lost 1 base and J lost 4 bases. The CDR3 nucleotides read TGTGCCAGCAGCTTAATAGGAAGTTATAGCGGGGAGTACAATGAGCAGTTCTTC. Protein product: CASSLIGSYSGEYNEQFF.

CDR3 amino acids: CAISGVWEGQETQYF. The CDR3 DNA reads TGTGCCATCAGTGGAGTTTGGGAGGGCCAAGAGACCCAGTACTTC. This chain joins TRBV10-3 and TRBJ2-5; 7 bases match TRBD2. V lost 4 bases to trimming and J lost 1 base; unmatched junction nucleotides: 6. The CDR3 spans 15 residues. CDR1 and CDR2 (germline): ENHRY, SYGVKD.

This chain uses TRBV19 with TRBJ2-2; D possibly corresponds to TRBD2 (6 bases). There are 15 residues in the CDR3. Trimming stripped 6 bases from V and 4 bases from J, with 15 bases between. Germline V gene sequence: CDR1 LNHDA, CDR2 SQIVND (reference sequence). The CDR3 DNA reads TGTGCCAGTAGCAACACCGGGACTGTCACCGGGGAGCTGTTTTTT. Translated, it gives CASSNTGTVTGELFF.

This chain links TRBV28 with TRBJ2-7, with TRBD2 identical over 7 bases. V shed 6 bases, J shed 5 bases, and the junction held 13 bases outside the gene matches. Germline-derived CDR1 and CDR2 are MDHEN and SYDVKM. The CDR3 runs to 15 residues. The CDR3 region is CASSPAGGTLNEQYF. CDR3 bases: TGTGCCAGCAGCCCTGCCGGGGGGACTCTCAACGAGCAGTACTTC.

The chain combines TRBV27 with TRBJ2-1, with D maybe TRBD2 (5 bases). Germline loops: CDR1 MNHEY, CDR2 SMNVEV (reference sequence). This CDR3 is 15 amino acids long. Trimming took off 5 bases at V and 8 bases at J, with 19 bases between the two ends. The CDR3 sequence is CASSLRVGEGDEQFF. Written as DNA, the CDR3 is TGTGCCAGCAGTCTACGAGTGGGAGAGGGAGATGAGCAGTTCTTC.

The chain carries TRBV4-1 and TRBJ2-4; D unresolved. Germline lookup yields CDR1 MGHRA and CDR2 YSYEKL. The CDR3 sequence is 17 residues long. The V gene lost 0 bases and the J gene lost 0 bases, with 12 bases spanning the gap. The CDR3 loop reads CASSQERSRTAKNIQYF. Written as DNA, the CDR3 is TGCGCCAGCAGCCAAGAACGGTCTCGGACAGCCAAAAACATTCAGTACTTC.

This chain joins TRBV9 and TRBJ2-1, with D perhaps TRBD1 or TRBD2 (5 bases each). V lost 0 bases to trimming and J lost 3 bases, with 13 bases between them. The CDR3 totals 16 residues. Germline V gene lookup returns CDR1 SGDLS and CDR2 YYNGEE. CDR3 sequence reads: CASSVGGVGFYNEQFF. CDR3 bases: TGTGCCAGCAGCGTAGGAGGGGTGGGCTTCTACAATGAGCAGTTCTTC.

This chain connects TRBV7-8 to TRBJ1-1; 9 positions agree with TRBD1. The CDR3 consists of 17 residues. V lost 7 bases to trimming and J lost 3 bases; unmatched junction nucleotides: 15. Per germline, CDR1 SGHVS and CDR2 FQNEAQ. The CDR3 DNA is TGTGCCAGCATCTCGGACAGGGGCGGTGAATTGGACACTGAAGCTTTCTTT. Its protein product is CASISDRGGELDTEAFF.

The J gene is TRBJ1-1, the V gene TRBV9, with D possibly TRBD1 on 6 matching bases. Germline V gene data show CDR1 as SGDLS and CDR2 as YYNGEE. CDR3 length: 18 residues. V gave up 0 bases and J gave up 0 bases, with 18 bases separating them. CDR3 region: CASSVGGDGTSLNTEAFF. As DNA, the CDR3 is TGTGCCAGCAGCGTAGGGGGAGATGGGACATCTTTGAACACTGAAGCTTTCTTT.

V gene TRBV9 combines with J gene TRBJ1-1; 7 nucleotides match TRBD1. CDR1 is SGDLS and CDR2 is YYNGEE in the germline V gene. The CDR3 totals 15 residues. V was pared by 3 bases and J by 4 bases, with 9 bases of the junction left unmatched. In DNA, the CDR3 is TGTGCCAGCAGCGCGCAACAGGGGATGGGCACTGAAGCTTTCTTT. Its translation: CASSAQQGMGTEAFF.

This clone turned up a few times. The CDR3 DNA sequence: TGTGCCAGCAGCCGACAGGGGTATGGCTACACCTTC. Its protein product is CASSRQGYGYTF. The chain uses TRBV7-2 and TRBJ1-2; 8 bases are shared with TRBD1. The germline CDR1 and CDR2 sequences are SGHTA and FQGNSA. The V gene end was trimmed by 5 bases and the J gene end by 5 bases; junction bases not matched to a gene: 1. The CDR3 has 12 amino acids.

This chain links TRBV4-3 with TRBJ1-5, with D unresolved. The CDR3 spans 13 residues. Germline loops: CDR1 LGHNA, CDR2 YSLEER. Trimming pared 0 bases from V and 5 bases from J, leaving 5 bases between. The CDR3 region is CASSQDSHQPQHF. In DNA form, the CDR3 reads TGCGCCAGCAGCCAAGATTCGCATCAGCCCCAGCATTTT.

This clone appeared a single time. The chain links TRBV6-5 to TRBJ2-2; D ambiguous. The germline CDR1 and CDR2 sequences are MNHEY and SVGAGI. The ends were cut back, 0 bases at V and 3 bases at J, with 5 bases in the middle. The CDR3 runs 14 residues. The CDR3 sequence is CASSYSFDTGELFF. The CDR3 DNA follows: TGTGCCAGCAGTTACTCGTTTGACACCGGGGAGCTGTTTTTT.

J is TRBJ1-4 and V is TRBV25-1; D gene ambiguous. Germline lookup yields CDR1 MGHDK and CDR2 SYGVNS. The V gene lost 0 bases and the J gene lost 4 bases, with 9 bases spanning the gap. CDR3 size: 15 residues. CDR3 nucleotide sequence: TGTGCCAGCAGTGAATATCTCGGGATTAATGAAAAACTGTTTTTT. Protein sequence: CASSEYLGINEKLFF.

CDR3 sequence reads: CASSFQETQYF. The CDR3 DNA reads as TGCGCCAGCAGCTTCCAAGAGACCCAGTACTTC. J is TRBJ2-5 and V is TRBV5-1; D gene ambiguous. This CDR3 region has 11 residues. The V end lost 2 bases, the J end lost 1 base, and 0 bases lay between the germline ends. The germline V gene has CDR1 SGHRS and CDR2 YFSETQ.

This clone was observed a few times. The rearrangement links TRBV18 to TRBJ1-4, with TRBD1 as a possible D gene (5 bases). The CDR3 sequence is 14 residues long. From germline, CDR1 is KGHSH and CDR2 LQKENI. Deletions cut 4 bases from V and 7 bases from J, with 13 bases between. In DNA form, the CDR3 reads TGTGCCAGCTCACGGGGGGGAGAGAGTGAAAAACTGTTTTTT. This encodes CASSRGGESEKLFF.

V usage is TRBV6-1 and J usage is TRBJ1-2; D is ambiguous. Trimming removed 2 bases at V and 5 bases at J, with 6 bases between. Germline V gene lookup returns CDR1 MNHNS and CDR2 SASEGT. The CDR3 is 12 residues long. DNA of the CDR3: TGTGCCAGCAGTGAATCGGAGTATGGCTACACCTTC. Translating it yields CASSESEYGYTF.

A single count supports this clone. This chain uses TRBV18 with TRBJ1-4; D is unclear. V was shortened by 3 bases and J by 0 bases, with 8 bases between the two germline ends. CDR3 length: 15 amino acids. Germline CDR1 reads KGHSH; CDR2 reads LQKENI. CDR3 residues: CASSPRTATNEKLFF. For the CDR3, the DNA is TGTGCCAGCTCACCTAGAACAGCAACTAATGAAAAACTGTTTTTT.

V gene TRBV15 combines with J gene TRBJ2-7; D remains ambiguous. V lost 0 bases, J lost 1 base, and 7 bases lay in between. Germline V gives CDR1 LNHNV, CDR2 YYDKDF (reference sequence). The CDR3 contains 14 residues. Written as DNA, the CDR3 is TGTGCCACCAGCAGAGATGTGGGGTCCTACGAGCAGTACTTC. It encodes CATSRDVGSYEQYF.

This chain connects TRBV19 to TRBJ1-1; 7 nucleotides line up with TRBD1. The CDR3 contains 15 residues. J gave up 6 bases and V 2 bases, and 9 bases lay outside the gene matches. CDR1 and CDR2 (germline): LNHDA, SQIVND (reference sequence). In DNA form, the CDR3 reads TGTGCCAGTAGTATAAAGGCAGGGGGTAATGCTGAAGCTTTCTTT. Translating gives CASSIKAGGNAEAFF.

This CDR3 reads CASSISTDTQYF. CDR3 bases: TGTGCCAGCAGTATTTCCACAGATACGCAGTATTTT. This sequence joins TRBV25-1 and TRBJ2-3; no clear D. The V and J ends lost 5 bases and 2 bases respectively, with 5 bases between them. This CDR3 comprises 12 residues. Germline CDR1 and CDR2: MGHDK and SYGVNS. The whole variable domain, remainder taken from reference TRBV25-1 and TRBJ2-3, is EADIYQTPRYLVIGTGKKITLECSQTMGHDKMYWYQQDPGMELHLIHYSYGVNSTEKGDLSSESTVSRIRTEHFPLTLESARPSHTSQYLCASSISTDTQYFGPGTRLTVL.

The gene calls are TRBV28 and TRBJ2-5; TRBD2 agrees at 7 bases. This CDR3 has 14 residues. The J segment lost 2 bases and the V segment lost 5 bases, leaving 5 bases of the junction unmatched. Germline lookup yields CDR1 MDHEN and CDR2 SYDVKM. CDR3 in amino acids: CASSPMGGQETQYF. In DNA, the CDR3 is TGTGCCAGCAGTCCTATGGGAGGGCAAGAGACCCAGTACTTC.

The rearrangement joins TRBV7-9 to TRBJ2-5; 7 bases agree with TRBD2. Trimming cost V 1 base and J 5 bases; bases outside gene matches: 4. This CDR3 has 14 amino acids. Germline CDR1 SEHNR, CDR2 FQNEAQ (reference sequence). The CDR3 nucleotides read TGTGCCAGCAGCTTAGGGGTGGGAGGGGAGACCCAGTACTTC. This sequence encodes CASSLGVGGETQYF.

The V and J genes are TRBV9 and TRBJ1-3, with no clear D. The CDR3 is 15 amino acids. Trimming pared 3 bases from V and 4 bases from J, leaving 14 bases between. Per the germline V gene, CDR1 is SGDLS and CDR2 is YYNGEE. CDR3 in amino acids: CASSAPVVGGNTIYF. CDR3 coding DNA: TGTGCCAGCAGCGCCCCCGTCGTGGGGGGAAACACCATATATTTT.

The CDR3: CASSQDRVGFRTDTQYF. The CDR3 DNA reads TGTGCCAGCAGCCAAGATCGAGTGGGGTTTCGTACGGATACGCAGTATTTT. The J gene is TRBJ2-3, the V gene TRBV4-2, with no clear D. The CDR3 is 17 residues long. With 0 bases removed from V and 6 bases from J, the gap between germline ends came to 19 bases. CDR1 LGHNA and CDR2 YNFKEQ come from the germline V gene.

The chain employs TRBV9 and TRBJ1-4; perhaps TRBD1 as D (5 bases). Germline loops: CDR1 SGDLS, CDR2 YYNGEE. The CDR3 sequence is 13 residues long. Trimming cost V 4 bases and J 6 bases, with 10 bases left between them. This CDR3 reads CASSSGLHEKLFF. The CDR3 DNA reads as TGTGCCAGCAGCTCGGGACTTCATGAAAAACTGTTTTTT.

The rearrangement links TRBV4-3 to TRBJ1-1; 10 bases match TRBD1. CDR1 is LGHNA and CDR2 is YSLEER in the germline V gene. The CDR3 length is 15 residues. The trim removed 3 bases at V and 7 bases at J, leaving 8 bases unmatched. In nucleotides, the CDR3 is TGCGCCAGCAGCCATGGACAGGGGGATTACGGTGAAGCTTTCTTT. It translates to CASSHGQGDYGEAFF.

This rearrangement joins TRBV19 to TRBJ1-5, with a weak D call TRBD1 (5 bases). The CDR3 length is 13 residues. Trimming took off 4 bases at V and 7 bases at J, with 11 bases between the two ends. Germline V gene data show CDR1 as LNHDA and CDR2 as SQIVND (reference sequence). CDR3 loop: CASSSAGQQPQHF. The CDR3 nucleotides are TGTGCCAGTAGTAGCGCAGGGCAGCAGCCCCAGCATTTT.